This is a list of T cell receptor beta chains from one sample in a study of cytomegalovirus exposure and HLA in healthy donors. Here immunoSEQ multiplex PCR was the method, and the copy in TCRdb shows in-frame clones only, minus some. The sample contains over 100,000 clones, under 10% of which appear only once. Sequenced material: PBMCs. These receptors all stem from a woman in her thirties or forties in good health and CMV-seropositive. The CDR3 runs from the conserved cysteine through the conserved F or W. D genes are given only for firm matches. Rows may omit the clone size; those that give it use once, few, many or a size class.

clone_size: .; v_call: TRBV5-1; j_call: TRBJ1-4; cdr3_length: 15; d_call: .; cdr3_aa: CASSLALGYNEKLFF; cdr3_nt: TGCGCCAGCAGCTTGGCCCTAGGATACAACGAAAAACTGTTTTTT
clone_size: few; v_call: TRBV7-9; j_call: TRBJ1-2; cdr3_length: 13; d_call: .; cdr3_aa: CASSWARNYGYTF; cdr3_nt: TGTGCCAGCAGCTGGGCCCGGAACTATGGCTACACCTTC
clone_size: .; v_call: TRBV5-1; j_call: TRBJ2-3; cdr3_length: 18; d_call: TRBD2; cdr3_aa: CASSPKATSGEITDTQYF; cdr3_nt: TGCGCCAGCAGCCCAAAAGCGACTAGCGGGGAGATCACAGATACGCAGTATTTT
clone_size: .; v_call: TRBV5-4; j_call: TRBJ1-2; cdr3_length: 15; d_call: TRBD1; cdr3_aa: CASSFPGTANYGYTF; cdr3_nt: TGTGCCAGCAGCTTCCCCGGGACAGCCAACTATGGCTACACCTTC
clone_size: .; v_call: TRBV29-1; j_call: TRBJ2-5; cdr3_length: 14; d_call: TRBD2; cdr3_aa: CSVKLAGHQETQYF; cdr3_nt: TGCAGCGTGAAACTAGCGGGCCACCAAGAGACCCAGTACTTC
clone_size: few; v_call: TRBV9; j_call: TRBJ1-3; cdr3_length: 16; d_call: .; cdr3_aa: CASSSGGFLTGNTIYF; cdr3_nt: TGTGCCAGCAGCTCCGGCGGGTTCTTAACCGGAAACACCATATATTTT
clone_size: few; v_call: TRBV18; j_call: TRBJ1-1; cdr3_length: 16; d_call: .; cdr3_aa: CASSPVFTPMNTEAFF; cdr3_nt: TGTGCCAGCTCACCAGTTTTCACACCAATGAACACTGAAGCTTTCTTT
clone_size: .; v_call: TRBV7-9; j_call: TRBJ2-3; cdr3_length: 16; d_call: .; cdr3_aa: CASSLAAGLTTDTQYF; cdr3_nt: TGTGCCAGCAGCTTAGCGGCAGGGCTTACCACAGATACGCAGTATTTT
clone_size: few; v_call: TRBV5-1; j_call: TRBJ2-7; cdr3_length: 14; d_call: .; cdr3_aa: CASSGQRVPYEQYF; cdr3_nt: TGCGCCAGCAGTGGACAAAGGGTCCCTTACGAGCAGTACTTC
clone_size: .; v_call: TRBV5-1; j_call: TRBJ2-5; cdr3_length: 16; d_call: .; cdr3_aa: CASSLSRMTGQETQYF; cdr3_nt: TGCGCCAGCAGCTTGAGCCGTATGACAGGCCAAGAGACCCAGTACTTC
clone_size: .; v_call: TRBV2; j_call: TRBJ1-5; cdr3_length: 14; d_call: TRBD1; cdr3_aa: CASSLGQGGQPQHF; cdr3_nt: TGTGCCAGCAGCCTCGGACAGGGGGGTCAGCCCCAGCATTTT
clone_size: .; v_call: TRBV7-7; j_call: TRBJ2-1; cdr3_length: 13; d_call: .; cdr3_aa: CASSPDRLGEQFF; cdr3_nt: TGTGCCAGCAGCCCCGACAGGTTAGGTGAGCAGTTCTTC
clone_size: .; v_call: TRBV15; j_call: TRBJ2-1; cdr3_length: 15; d_call: TRBD2; cdr3_aa: CATSGTSGVYNEQFF; cdr3_nt: TGTGCCACCAGCGGGACTAGCGGGGTTTACAATGAGCAGTTCTTC
clone_size: .; v_call: TRBV5-4; j_call: TRBJ1-1; cdr3_length: 14; d_call: .; cdr3_aa: CASSLGRPNTEAFF; cdr3_nt: TGTGCCAGCAGCTTAGGCAGGCCGAACACTGAAGCTTTCTTT
clone_size: .; v_call: TRBV11-2; j_call: TRBJ2-1; cdr3_length: 19; d_call: TRBD2; cdr3_aa: CASSSPGGLGLTSYNEQFF; cdr3_nt: TGTGCCAGCAGCTCCCCTGGCGGGTTGGGACTAACGAGCTACAATGAGCAGTTCTTC
clone_size: few; v_call: TRBV6-6; j_call: TRBJ2-7; cdr3_length: 15; d_call: TRBD1; cdr3_aa: CASIRGTGGIYEQYF; cdr3_nt: TGTGCCAGCATTAGAGGGACAGGGGGCATATACGAGCAGTACTTC
clone_size: few; v_call: TRBV2; j_call: TRBJ1-1; cdr3_length: 13; d_call: TRBD1; cdr3_aa: CASSGQGGTEAFF; cdr3_nt: TGTGCCTCATCCGGACAGGGGGGAACTGAAGCTTTCTTT
clone_size: few; v_call: TRBV5-1; j_call: TRBJ2-7; cdr3_length: 14; d_call: TRBD1; cdr3_aa: CASSSDRSGYEQYF; cdr3_nt: TGCGCCAGCAGCTCGGACAGGTCGGGCTACGAGCAGTACTTC
clone_size: few; v_call: TRBV5-1; j_call: TRBJ2-1; cdr3_length: 14; d_call: .; cdr3_aa: CASSSAPGNNEQFF; cdr3_nt: TGCGCCAGCAGCTCCGCCCCCGGGAACAATGAGCAGTTCTTC
clone_size: .; v_call: TRBV27; j_call: TRBJ2-1; cdr3_length: 14; d_call: .; cdr3_aa: CASSLGRFSLEQFF; cdr3_nt: TGTGCCAGCAGTTTAGGGCGTTTCTCACTTGAGCAGTTCTTC
clone_size: few; v_call: TRBV10-3; j_call: TRBJ2-1; cdr3_length: 13; d_call: .; cdr3_aa: CAIRRQGNNEQFF; cdr3_nt: TGTGCCATCAGGAGGCAGGGAAACAATGAGCAGTTCTTC
clone_size: .; v_call: TRBV6-1; j_call: TRBJ1-1; cdr3_length: 15; d_call: .; cdr3_aa: CASIKLGRVNTEAFF; cdr3_nt: TGTGCCAGCATCAAACTGGGCAGGGTGAACACTGAAGCTTTCTTT
clone_size: .; v_call: TRBV5-1; j_call: TRBJ1-1; cdr3_length: 15; d_call: .; cdr3_aa: CASSPLQVGEGEAFF; cdr3_nt: TGCGCCAGCAGCCCCCTGCAAGTAGGGGAGGGTGAAGCTTTCTTT